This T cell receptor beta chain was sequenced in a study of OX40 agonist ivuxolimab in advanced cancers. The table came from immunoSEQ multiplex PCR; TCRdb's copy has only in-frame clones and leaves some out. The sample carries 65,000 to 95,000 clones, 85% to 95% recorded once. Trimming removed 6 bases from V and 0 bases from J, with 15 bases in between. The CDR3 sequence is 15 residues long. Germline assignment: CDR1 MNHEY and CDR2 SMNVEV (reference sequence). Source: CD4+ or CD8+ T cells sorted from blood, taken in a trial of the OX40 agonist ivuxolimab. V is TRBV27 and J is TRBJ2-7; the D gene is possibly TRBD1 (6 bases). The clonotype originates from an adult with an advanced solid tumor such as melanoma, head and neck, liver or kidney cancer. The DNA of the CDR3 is TGTGCCAGCAGCCGCGACAGGCGAAGCTCCTACGAGCAGTACTTC. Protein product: CASSRDRRSSYEQYF.